This T cell receptor (beta chain) comes out of a study of OX40 agonist ivuxolimab in advanced cancers. Study-level points and caveats: Blood T cells, both CD4+ and CD8+, expanded clonally by week 6 at 0.1 to 3.0 mg/kg.

Only in-frame clones appear in the TCRdb table, and some are missing; sequencing was by immunoSEQ multiplex PCR. The repertoire holds 92,000 or so clones, with just under 90% as singletons. The V gene's germline CDR1 is LNHDA and CDR2 SQIVND (reference sequence). V was clipped by 5 bases and J by 6 bases, with 19 bases between them. The length of the CDR3 is 16 residues. About this clone: Antigen unknown.

This TCR was recovered from an adult with an advanced solid tumor such as melanoma, head and neck, liver or kidney cancer. Sequences were derived from CD4+ or CD8+ T cells sorted from blood, sampled in a trial of the OX40 agonist ivuxolimab. V and J are TRBV19 and TRBJ1-4; D may be TRBD1 (5 bases). The CDR3 bases are TGTGCCAGTAGTGGGGGGGATATGAGGAACGATGAAAAACTGTTTTTT. Amino acids: CASSGGDMRNDEKLFF. Complete variable domain (other parts from reference TRBV19 and TRBJ1-4): DGGITQSPKYLFRKEGQNVTLSCEQNLNHDAMYWYRQDPGQGLRLIYYSQIVNDFQKGDIAEGYSVSREKKESFPLTVTSAQKNPTAFYLCASSGGDMRNDEKLFFGSGTQLSVL.